The 5 T cell receptor beta chains below all came from one sample that was sequenced in a study of cytomegalovirus exposure and HLA in healthy donors. It was with 60 Vbeta and 13 Jbeta primers that the PCR ran. Libraries were prepared by immunoSEQ multiplex PCR; TCRdb keeps only in-frame clonotypes and omits some of them. The sample includes 100,000 or so clones, 9.5% to 15% of them seen just once. The source material was PBMCs. All receptors come from a middle-aged man in good health and CMV-seropositive.

As regards this clone: One junction end disagrees with the germline gene, perhaps due to a read error. The gene calls are TRBV18 and TRBJ2-2, with a possible D match to TRBD2 (6 bases). Per germline, CDR1 KGHSH and CDR2 LQKENI. This CDR3 is built from 18 residues. The CDR3 is CASSPFRLQRGNTGGLFF. The DNA of the CDR3 is TGTGCCAGCTCACCCTTCCGACTCCAGCGAGGTAACACCGGGGGGCTGTTTTTT.

This chain joins TRBV9 and TRBJ1-2, with 9 bases aligning to TRBD1. Germline CDR1 is SGDLS and CDR2 is YYNGEE. With 3 bases clipped from V and 6 bases from J, the junction kept 9 bases outside the gene matches. This CDR3 is built from 15 residues. The DNA for the CDR3 is TGTGCCAGCAGCGGATCCGGGACAGGGAGTAATGGCTACACCTTC. It encodes CASSGSGTGSNGYTF. Drawing the rest from reference TRBV9 and TRBJ1-2, the complete variable domain is DSGVTQTPKHLITATGQRVTLRCSPRSGDLSVYWYQQSLDQGLQFLIQYYNGEERAKGNILERFSAQQFPDLHSELNLSSLELGDSALYFCASSGSGTGSNGYTFGSGTRLTVV.

The rearrangement joins TRBV7-6 to TRBJ1-5; maybe TRBD1 (6 bases). Per germline, CDR1 SGHVS and CDR2 FNYEAQ. V dropped 5 bases and J dropped 3 bases, with 14 bases sitting between them. CDR3 length: 15 residues. This chain's CDR3 is CASSVLAGVNQPQHF. DNA of the CDR3: TGTGCCAGCAGCGTATTGGCAGGGGTCAATCAGCCCCAGCATTTT. Based on the CDR3 plus reference TRBV7-6 and TRBJ1-5, the full variable domain is GAGVSQSPRYKVTKRGQDVALRCDPISGHVSLYWYRQALGQGPEFLTYFNYEAQQDKSGLPNDRFSAERPEGSISTLTIQRTEQRDSAMYRCASSVLAGVNQPQHFGDGTRLSIL.

This clone occurred a few times. The gene calls are TRBV27 and TRBJ1-3, with unresolved D. CDR3 size: 15 residues. The ends were cut back, 2 bases at V and 0 bases at J, with 8 bases in the middle. Germline assignment: CDR1 MNHEY and CDR2 SMNVEV (reference sequence). This CDR3 is CASSLDNNSGNTIYF. The CDR3 DNA reads TGTGCCAGCAGTTTAGACAACAACTCTGGAAACACCATATATTTT.

The V and J genes are TRBV11-2 and TRBJ2-5; 9 nucleotides line up with TRBD2. The CDR3 loop spans 14 amino acids. From germline, CDR1 is SGHAT and CDR2 FQNNGV. The ends lost 1 base at V and 7 bases at J; junction bases unmatched: 4. The CDR3 sequence: CASSLGLAERTQYF. CDR3 coding DNA: TGTGCCAGCAGCTTAGGACTAGCGGAGCGGACCCAGTACTTC. The full variable domain, rest sourced from reference TRBV11-2 and TRBJ2-5, is EAGVAQSPRYKIIEKRQSVAFWCNPISGHATLYWYQQILGQGPKLLIQFQNNGVVDDSQLPKDRFSAERLKGVDSTLKIQPAKLEDSAVYLCASSLGLAERTQYFGPGTRLLVL.